These 24 T cell receptor beta chains came from one sample sequenced in a study of cytomegalovirus exposure and HLA in healthy donors. Vbeta (60) and Jbeta (13) primers were used in the PCR. Profiled with immunoSEQ multiplex PCR; TCRdb holds only in-frame clones, not every one. The sample carries approximately 210,000 clones, 82% recorded once. Sequences were obtained from PBMCs. The receptors come from a man between 40 and 49 years old in good health and CMV-seropositive.

As to this clone: A read error may produce the germline difference seen at one junction end. The chain employs TRBV7-7 and TRBJ2-7, with TRBD2 as a possible D gene (5 bases). The germline V gene has CDR1 SSHAT and CDR2 FNYEAQ (reference sequence). The CDR3 has 15 amino acids. CDR3 in DNA: TGTGCTAGCAGCGCGACCTCGGCGGGTGGGTACGAGCAGTACTTC. Translating gives CASSATSAGGYEQYF.

The table lists this clone with a few counts. The V call is TRBV9, the J call TRBJ2-3, with TRBD2 as a possible D gene (6 bases). This CDR3 has 14 residues. Trimming took off 4 bases at V and 1 base at J, with 10 bases between the two ends. From germline, CDR1 is SGDLS and CDR2 YYNGEE. CDR3 sequence reads: CASSREFGTDTQYF. The CDR3 DNA is TGTGCCAGCAGCCGGGAGTTTGGCACAGATACGCAGTATTTT. Filled out from reference TRBV9 and TRBJ2-3, the complete variable domain reads DSGVTQTPKHLITATGQRVTLRCSPRSGDLSVYWYQQSLDQGLQFLIQYYNGEERAKGNILERFSAQQFPDLHSELNLSSLELGDSALYFCASSREFGTDTQYFGPGTRLTVL.

The rearrangement links TRBV27 to TRBJ1-2, with D uncertain. Germline values: CDR1 MNHEY, CDR2 SMNVEV (reference sequence). V shed 2 bases and J shed 2 bases, with 12 bases lying between them. This CDR3 comprises 15 residues. The CDR3 loop is CASSLRGSGNYGYTF. The DNA for the CDR3 is TGTGCCAGCAGTTTACGGGGAAGCGGGAACTATGGCTACACCTTC.

This chain joins TRBV5-1 and TRBJ2-6; TRBD1 matches at 8 bases. Germline V CDR1 and CDR2: SGHRS, YFSETQ. V shed 4 bases and J 0 bases; nucleotides not matched to a gene: 6. CDR3 length: 17 amino acids. In nucleotides, the CDR3 is TGCGCCAGCAGCAAGACAGGGGCCATCTCTGGGGCCAACGTCCTGACTTTC. Its protein product is CASSKTGAISGANVLTF. Drawing the rest from reference TRBV5-1 and TRBJ2-6, the complete variable domain is KAGVTQTPRYLIKTRGQQVTLSCSPISGHRSVSWYQQTPGQGLQFLFEYFSETQRNKGNFPGRFSGRQFSNSRSEMNVSTLELGDSALYLCASSKTGAISGANVLTFGAGSRLTVL.

The V and J genes are TRBV5-1 and TRBJ1-1; the match to TRBD1 covers 7 bases. The germline V gene encodes CDR1 SGHRS and CDR2 YFSETQ. Losses at the gene ends were 0 bases for V and 3 bases for J; bases not matched to a gene: 5. The CDR3 runs to 15 residues. Here the CDR3 reads CASSLETGLYTEAFF. In DNA, the CDR3 is TGCGCCAGCAGCTTGGAGACAGGGCTGTACACTGAAGCTTTCTTT. Supplemented by reference TRBV5-1 and TRBJ1-1, the full variable domain reads KAGVTQTPRYLIKTRGQQVTLSCSPISGHRSVSWYQQTPGQGLQFLFEYFSETQRNKGNFPGRFSGRQFSNSRSEMNVSTLELGDSALYLCASSLETGLYTEAFFGQGTRLTVV.

This clone was counted a single time. This chain connects TRBV7-8 to TRBJ2-3, with D possibly being TRBD2 (6 bases). Germline lookup yields CDR1 SGHVS and CDR2 FQNEAQ. V shed 2 bases and J shed 4 bases, with 16 bases lying between them. CDR3 length: 16 amino acids. The CDR3 DNA reads as TGTGCCAGCAGCTTATCGGGAGCAGGACGGGCAGATACGCAGTATTTT. It translates to CASSLSGAGRADTQYF.

Only a few counts were recorded for this clone. The rearrangement joins TRBV5-1 to TRBJ2-1, with TRBD2 as a possible D gene (5 bases). V was shortened by 4 bases and J by 3 bases, with 11 bases between the two germline ends. Germline CDR1 is SGHRS and CDR2 is YFSETQ. This CDR3 comprises 14 residues. This chain's CDR3 is CASSQDWGYNEQFF. The CDR3 DNA is TGCGCCAGCAGCCAGGACTGGGGCTACAATGAGCAGTTCTTC.

The chain joins TRBV6-4 to TRBJ2-5; 7 nucleotides match TRBD1. There are 13 residues in the CDR3. V trimming: 6 bases; J trimming: 2 bases; junction bases outside the gene matches: 3. The germline V gene encodes CDR1 MRHNA and CDR2 SNTAGT. The CDR3 DNA is TGTGCCAGCAGCAGGGACAGACAAGAGACCCAGTACTTC. Encoded protein: CASSRDRQETQYF.

DNA of the CDR3: TGCGCCAGCAGTGATCAGGGGCACAATGAGCAGTTCTTC. It encodes CASSDQGHNEQFF. The chain couples TRBV10-2 to TRBJ2-1, with a tentative D call TRBD1 (6 bases). Germline V lookup: CDR1 WSHSY, CDR2 SAAADI. The CDR3 is 13 residues long. Trimming left V 3 bases short and J 5 bases short, with 8 bases between.

The CDR3 sequence is CASSLPGQGLRGHYGYTF. In nucleotides, the CDR3 is TGTGCCAGCAGCCTACCGGGACAGGGGCTTAGGGGCCACTATGGCTACACCTTC. V and J are TRBV5-4 and TRBJ1-2; 10 bases are a match to TRBD1. CDR3 length equals 18 residues. In germline, CDR1 is SGHNT, CDR2 YYREEE (reference sequence). The junction had 15 bases not matched to a gene; V was cut back by 4 bases and J by 3 bases.

As to this clone: Within the sample, other DNA sequences also encode this same CDR3. The chain joins TRBV29-1 to TRBJ1-2, with 7 positions matching TRBD1. V was pared by 2 bases and J by 4 bases, with 7 bases of the junction left unmatched. CDR3 length: 14 amino acids. CDR1 is SQVTM and CDR2 is ANQGSEA in the germline V gene. CDR3 amino acids: CSVESSRGAYGYTF. CDR3 in DNA: TGCAGCGTTGAATCGTCCAGGGGGGCCTATGGCTACACCTTC.

The chain has TRBV6-6 and TRBJ1-2; 7 nucleotides line up with TRBD1. The J segment lost 3 bases and the V segment lost 0 bases, leaving 1 base of the junction unmatched. CDR1 MNHNY and CDR2 SVGAGI come from the germline V gene (reference sequence). CDR3 length: 14 amino acids. The chain's CDR3 is CASSYSQGDYGYTF. The CDR3 DNA follows: TGTGCCAGCAGTTACTCCCAGGGGGACTATGGCTACACCTTC.

The chain couples TRBV6-1 to TRBJ2-7, with TRBD1 as a possible D gene (5 bases). Deletions cut 6 bases from V and 3 bases from J, with 18 bases between. This CDR3 spans 15 amino acids. The germline V gene encodes CDR1 MNHNS and CDR2 SASEGT. In DNA, the CDR3 is TGTGCCAGCAGCCGTGGGGCAGCGATGAACTACGAGCAGTACTTC. Translated: CASSRGAAMNYEQYF.

This clone occurred once. The chain recombines TRBV19 with TRBJ2-6; TRBD1 matches at 10 bases. Germline V lookup: CDR1 LNHDA, CDR2 SQIVND (reference sequence). V lost 4 bases and J lost 3; bases outside the gene matches: 9. The CDR3 spans 18 residues. CDR3 protein: CASSTPPGQGFGANVLTF. CDR3 in DNA: TGTGCCAGTAGTACCCCCCCGGGACAGGGGTTTGGGGCCAACGTCCTGACTTTC.

The chain uses TRBV9 and TRBJ2-5; 10 bases match TRBD2. V gave up 5 bases and J gave up 4 bases; unmatched junction bases: 11. Per germline, CDR1 SGDLS and CDR2 YYNGEE. The length of the CDR3 is 16 residues. The CDR3 sequence: CASSPGIQREGETQYF. The DNA for the CDR3 is TGTGCCAGCAGTCCCGGGATCCAGCGGGAGGGAGAGACCCAGTACTTC.

This chain connects TRBV30 to TRBJ1-6; D not resolved. Trimming removed 0 bases at V and 6 bases at J, with 12 bases between. Per germline, CDR1 GTSNPN and CDR2 SVGIG (reference sequence). The CDR3 is 15 amino acids. The CDR3 here is CAWSVVPTFNSPLHF. In nucleotides, the CDR3 is TGTGCCTGGAGTGTTGTACCTACCTTTAATTCACCCCTCCACTTT.

The rearrangement joins TRBV18 to TRBJ2-7, with 14 bases matching TRBD2. This CDR3 has 14 residues. The germline V gene encodes CDR1 KGHSH and CDR2 LQKENI. V lost 6 bases and J lost 7; bases outside the gene matches: 5. The CDR3 nucleotides are TGTGCCAGCTCGCCAGGACTAGCGGGAGGTGAGCAGTACTTC. Translation: CASSPGLAGGEQYF.

The chain couples TRBV11-2 to TRBJ1-1, with TRBD1 matching over 9 bases. V trimming: 5 bases; J trimming: 5 bases; junction bases outside the gene matches: 12. Germline-derived CDR1 and CDR2 are SGHAT and FQNNGV. This CDR3 is built from 16 residues. The CDR3 DNA follows: TGTGCCAGCAGCCTCACGACAGGGGGTCAAGGGACTGAAGCTTTCTTT. It codes for CASSLTTGGQGTEAFF.

V gene TRBV5-1 combines with J gene TRBJ2-1; 9 nucleotides align to TRBD2. This CDR3 is 15 amino acids long. The V gene's germline CDR1 is SGHRS and CDR2 YFSETQ. With 2 bases clipped from V and 5 bases from J, the junction kept 5 bases outside the gene matches. In DNA, the CDR3 is TGCGCCAGCAGCTTCTGGACTAGCGCAAACAATGAGCAGTTCTTC. This sequence encodes CASSFWTSANNEQFF.

V is TRBV7-3 and J is TRBJ2-1; 9 bases match TRBD1. Germline V gives CDR1 SGHTA, CDR2 FQGTGA. V shed 6 bases, J shed 6 bases, and the junction held 6 bases outside the gene matches. The CDR3 runs to 14 residues. CDR3 protein: CASSPGQGINEQFF. Here the CDR3 DNA reads TGTGCCAGCAGTCCGGGACAGGGAATCAATGAGCAGTTCTTC.

The rearrangement uses TRBV15 and TRBJ1-2; D gene ambiguous. Per the germline V gene, CDR1 is LNHNV and CDR2 is YYDKDF (reference sequence). CDR3 length: 14 amino acids. The V end lost 1 base, the J end lost 8 bases, and 14 bases lay between the germline ends. The CDR3 loop is CATSRGEGVRGYTF. DNA for the CDR3: TGTGCCACCAGCAGAGGGGAGGGAGTACGGGGCTACACCTTC.

The chain recombines TRBV29-1 with TRBJ1-2, with D tentatively TRBD1 (5 bases). The CDR3 is 12 residues long. V dropped 7 bases and J dropped 7 bases, with 16 bases sitting between them. CDR1 and CDR2 (germline): SQVTM, ANQGSEA. The CDR3 DNA reads TGCAGCGCCCGGGGGGGGGAACCTGGCTACACCTTC. Its translation: CSARGGEPGYTF.

This chain links TRBV29-1 with TRBJ1-2, with 7 bases identical to TRBD1. The CDR3 length is 15 residues. Trimming removed 6 bases from V and 0 bases from J; junction bases left unmatched: 10. The germline V gene encodes CDR1 SQVTM and CDR2 ANQGSEA. The CDR3 region is CSVNPRGTANYGYTF. In nucleotides, the CDR3 is TGCAGCGTCAACCCTCGTGGGACAGCTAACTATGGCTACACCTTC.

The chain carries TRBV10-1 and TRBJ1-5, with 10 bases lining up with TRBD1. Germline loops: CDR1 WNHNN, CDR2 SYGVQD (reference sequence). J gave up 1 base and V 8 bases, and 5 bases lay outside the gene matches. CDR3 length: 15 residues. The CDR3 nucleotides are TGCGCCAGCCCCCGGACAGGGGGAAGCAATCAGCCCCAGCATTTT. Protein product: CASPRTGGSNQPQHF.